Listed here is a single T cell receptor beta chain. Repertoires were generated with immunoSEQ multiplex PCR, while TCRdb's copy carries only in-frame clones and drops some. The sample has about 130,000 clones, around 94% seen once. The germline gives CDR1 MNHEY, CDR2 SVGAGI. Trimming cost V 7 bases and J 5 bases, with 18 bases left between them. The CDR3 consists of 15 residues. This sample is drawn from a study of control samples from healthy donors and cancer patients. The sample comprised PBMCs. The V and J genes are TRBV6-5 and TRBJ2-1; no reliable D call. The TCR sequence derives from a man of 80 years or more with head and neck cancer. CDR3 nucleotide sequence: TGTGCCAGCATCGGCGCCGCTTCTGGAAACAATGAGCAGTTCTTC. Amino acid sequence: CASIGAASGNNEQFF.